Listed below are T cell receptor beta chains from one sample, sequenced in a study of T cells in Graves' hyperthyroidism and ophthalmopathy. One entry per CDR3 protein results from TCRdb running MiXCR on the multiplex PCR reads. Of fewer than 600,000 distinct CDR3 sequences listed, 13% to 15% are singletons. The sequenced sample was blood. These receptors were collected from a woman under 30 with Graves' hyperthyroidism. The CDR3 runs from the conserved cysteine through the conserved F or W. The D gene is left open where the match is weak.

d_call j_call v_call cdr3_aa
- TRBJ2-3 TRBV2 CASSEALPDTDTQYF
- TRBJ1-1 TRBV12-3/TRBV12-4 CASSSQQYTEAFF
- TRBJ1-1 TRBV5-6 CASSLVERLSFEAFF
- TRBJ2-3 TRBV7-6 CASSLTLSTDTQYF
TRBD1 TRBJ1-1 TRBV19 CASSMKGAGTEAFF
- TRBJ1-3 TRBV11-2 CASSSIQGQNTIYF
- TRBJ2-1 TRBV11-2 CASSSRPTDYNEQFF
- TRBJ2-1 TRBV19 CASSIGGENYNEQFF
TRBD2 TRBJ2-1 TRBV20-1 CSVRLPSGKSYNEQFF
- TRBJ2-2 TRBV6-9 CASSYNWGANTGELFF
- TRBJ1-5 TRBV12-5 CASGLPSSGPNQPQHF
- TRBJ2-4 TRBV24-1 CATSDRRDRKNIRYF
- TRBJ2-7 TRBV6-1 CASGPGSYEQYF
TRBD2 TRBJ2-3 TRBV12-3/TRBV12-4 CASSQSSSGGTDTQYF
TRBD2 TRBJ2-3 TRBV12-3/TRBV12-4 CATKTSGRRGTDTQYF
- TRBJ1-1 TRBV20-1 CSATRQTEAFF
- TRBJ1-1 TRBV5-1 CASSRGGGLNTEAFF
- TRBJ2-6 TRBV6-5 CASSYSEAGANVLTF
- TRBJ2-1 TRBV27 CASSFAQGYRDEQFF
- TRBJ2-4 TRBV5-1 CASSLGRGLDIQYF
- TRBJ2-3 TRBV13 CASSSRGLAGFTDTQYF
- TRBJ2-4 TRBV20-1 CSARDLGGWNIQYF
- TRBJ2-4 TRBV12-3/TRBV12-4 CASSLRVAKMGDIQYF
- TRBJ1-2 TRBV3-1 CASRPTSRDPYGYTF
- TRBJ2-5 TRBV30 CAWSGLGETQYF
- TRBJ2-2 TRBV27 CASSLKGPTEYTGELFF
- TRBJ1-6 TRBV2 CASKGQPGEPLHF
- TRBJ2-7 TRBV5-1 CASSFTFNYEQYF
- TRBJ1-2 TRBV6-1 CASSEFVQGGYTF
TRBD2 TRBJ2-1 TRBV11-3 CASSLGVGGGFHNEQFF
- TRBJ1-1 TRBV24-1 CATSDPRVGGTEAFF
- TRBJ1-4 TRBV7-8 CATSLKGSREKLFF
- TRBJ2-2 TRBV14 CASSHGSAGELFF
- TRBJ2-7 TRBV24-1 CATSQAAAYEQYF
- TRBJ1-2 TRBV20-1 CIARIDSHYGYTF
- TRBJ2-2 TRBV30 CASLRGMVGELFF
- TRBJ1-1 TRBV6-1 CASSEGNRVWNTEAFF
TRBD2 TRBJ2-3 TRBV7-3 CASSSGLAGESDTQYF
- TRBJ2-7 TRBV2 CASSRPGLSTYEQYF
TRBD1 TRBJ2-5 TRBV7-8 CASRQDRGLWETQYF
- TRBJ2-7 TRBV20-1 CSARDRAVLGEQYF
- TRBJ2-6 TRBV30 CAWSVGPGANVLTF
- TRBJ1-2 TRBV7-6 CASSFEWGNGYTF
- TRBJ2-5 TRBV27 CASSGSYGTQYF
- TRBJ1-1 TRBV29-1 CSAERGRAAFF
TRBD2 TRBJ2-1 TRBV6-2/TRBV6-3 CASRMLAGFGDNEQFF
- TRBJ2-1 TRBV27 CASSPVPGNEQFF
- TRBJ2-1 TRBV9 CASSVGGSTYNEQFF
- TRBJ1-1 TRBV7-3 CASSLGPGNTEAFF
- TRBJ2-2 TRBV2 CASKPDLDTGELFF